This entry lists 10 T cell receptor beta chains sequenced from one sample in a study of shared clonotypes between healthy human individuals. The data were produced by immunoSEQ multiplex PCR, yet TCRdb's version contains in-frame clones alone and is incomplete. The table includes 2 million or so clones, roughly 95% detected once. Input material: naive CD4+ T cells sorted from blood. Subset denoted: CD45RA+ positively selected. The receptors originated from a man younger than 30 in good health.

The chain is built from TRBV6-6 and TRBJ2-7; D gene unclear. Per the germline V gene, CDR1 is MNHNY and CDR2 is SVGAGI (reference sequence). CDR3 length: 14 residues. V lost 0 bases, J lost 0 bases, and 6 bases lay in between. In DNA form, the CDR3 reads TGTGCCAGCAGTTACTCCCTAAGCTCCTACGAGCAGTACTTC. This codes for CASSYSLSSYEQYF.

The chain recombines TRBV10-3 with TRBJ1-1; TRBD1 might be the D (6 bases). V lost 7 bases to trimming and J lost 1 base, with 13 bases between them. The CDR3 has 14 amino acids. The germline gives CDR1 ENHRY, CDR2 SYGVKD. CDR3 DNA: TGTGCCATCACAGGGGCTTGGTCGAACACTGAAGCTTTCTTT. It specifies CAITGAWSNTEAFF.

This chain uses TRBV18 with TRBJ2-6; 7 positions agree with TRBD1. Trimming at V came to 6 bases and at J to 0 bases, leaving 11 bases not matched to a gene. This CDR3 is 18 amino acids long. Germline V gives CDR1 KGHSH, CDR2 LQKENI. The CDR3: CASSPLGQQLSGANVLTF. The DNA for the CDR3 is TGTGCCAGCTCTCCCCTGGGACAGCAACTCTCTGGGGCCAACGTCCTGACTTTC.

This chain connects TRBV5-1 to TRBJ2-5; TRBD1 is a possible D gene (6 bases). The germline V gene encodes CDR1 SGHRS and CDR2 YFSETQ. V lost 8 bases, J lost 2 bases, and 16 bases lay in between. The CDR3 length is 14 residues. The CDR3 reads CASFSMDSQETQYF. In DNA, the CDR3 is TGCGCCAGTTTTTCCATGGACAGTCAAGAGACCCAGTACTTC.

The chain carries TRBV5-1 and TRBJ2-7, with D unclear. V shed 4 bases and J shed 7 bases, with 21 bases lying between them. This CDR3 contains 15 residues. Germline values: CDR1 SGHRS, CDR2 YFSETQ. DNA of the CDR3: TGCGCCAGCAGCCCGGATGTGACCCGCGCCCCGGAGCAGTACTTC. This encodes CASSPDVTRAPEQYF.

The chain carries TRBV6-6 and TRBJ2-5; D unresolved. The end of the DNA is better explained by TRBJ2-7, so the J call may be wrong. The CDR3 extends over 11 amino acids. Germline CDR1 is MNHNY and CDR2 is SVGAGI (reference sequence). CDR3 in amino acids: CASGSGYEQYF. The CDR3 coding sequence is TGTGCCAGCGGCTCGGGCTACGAGCAGTACTTC.

As DNA, the CDR3 is TGTGCCAGCAGCGTAAAGGGGGATCCTGGAAACACCATATATTTT. It translates to CASSVKGDPGNTIYF. J is TRBJ1-3 and V is TRBV9; D possibly corresponds to TRBD1 (6 bases). V dropped 1 base and J dropped 2 bases, with 10 bases sitting between them. Germline V gene lookup returns CDR1 SGDLS and CDR2 YYNGEE. The CDR3 has 15 amino acids.

The V gene is TRBV5-4, the J gene TRBJ2-7; either TRBD1 or TRBD2 may fit D (5 bases each). The V gene lost 4 bases and the J gene lost 3 bases, with 14 bases spanning the gap. The CDR3 length is 14 residues. Germline assignment: CDR1 SGHNT and CDR2 YYREEE (reference sequence). As DNA, the CDR3 is TGTGCCAGCAGCCCTCCGGGACCGGTCTACGAGCAGTACTTC. Its protein product is CASSPPGPVYEQYF.

The CDR3 sequence is CASSETGSVNSPLHF. The CDR3 DNA reads as TGTGCCAGCAGTGAAACGGGCAGTGTTAATTCACCCCTCCACTTT. This chain joins TRBV25-1 and TRBJ1-6; D remains ambiguous. V lost 2 bases and J lost 6, with 11 bases in between. The CDR3 contains 15 residues. From germline, CDR1 is MGHDK and CDR2 SYGVNS.

The chain is built from TRBV14 and TRBJ2-5, with 10 bases lining up with TRBD2. The CDR3 contains 16 residues. V shed 4 bases, J shed 2 bases, and the junction held 7 bases outside the gene matches. Per germline, CDR1 SGHDN and CDR2 FVKESK. The CDR3 reads CASSRGLLAGQETQYF. In DNA form, the CDR3 reads TGTGCCAGCAGCCGCGGACTACTAGCGGGACAAGAGACCCAGTACTTC.